This T cell receptor (beta chain) was recorded in a study of T-cell reconstitution after alpha-beta-depleted transplantation in children. The CDR3 contains 13 residues. V dropped 5 bases and J dropped 1 base, with 5 bases sitting between them. CDR1 is SSHAT, CDR2 FNYEAQ, per germline (reference sequence). The library targeted TCRbeta and was prepared with unique molecular identifiers. TCRdb processed the PCR reads anew with MiXCR; each CDR3 protein has one entry. The data contain under 300,000 distinct CDR3 sequences, more than 7.5% of them singletons. The sample holds many counts of this clonotype. Material: PBMCs from the stem cell graft donor, obtained from the stem cell graft. The sequence came from a human donor who donated a stem cell graft to a child with SCID. The gene calls are TRBV7-7 and TRBJ2-2, with D hard to call. CDR3 coding DNA: TGTGCCAGCAGCATTGAGAACACCGGGGAGCTGTTTTTT. Its translation: CASSIENTGELFF.